Below are 21 T cell receptor beta chains sequenced from a single sample in a study of T cell changes during pregnancy in multiple sclerosis. TCRdb keeps only in-frame clones here, not all; method: immunoSEQ multiplex PCR. The data show about 44,000 clones, with 89% seen just once and roughly 1.1% held by the top ten. The specimen comprised CD4+ T cells from peripheral blood mononuclear cells, sampled after pregnancy. These TCRs come from a female donor with multiple sclerosis, enrolled in a pregnancy study.

The chain combines TRBV29-1 with TRBJ2-5; the match to TRBD2 covers 8 bases. With 3 bases clipped from V and 4 bases from J, the junction kept 7 bases outside the gene matches. The CDR3 has 14 amino acids. Germline loops: CDR1 SQVTM, CDR2 ANQGSEA. The CDR3 nucleotides read TGCAGCGTTGACAGCGGGGGAGGGGGAGAGACCCAGTACTTC. Protein product: CSVDSGGGGETQYF. Full variable domain (remainder filled in from reference TRBV29-1 and TRBJ2-5): SAVISQKPSRDICQRGTSLTIQCQVDSQVTMMFWYRQQPGQSLTLIATANQGSEATYESGFVIDKFPISRPNLTFSTLTVSNMSPEDSSIYLCSVDSGGGGETQYFGPGTRLLVL.

The J gene is TRBJ1-2, the V gene TRBV11-2, with 8 bases fitting TRBD1. The trim removed 4 bases at V and 4 bases at J, leaving 8 bases unmatched. CDR1 is SGHAT, CDR2 FQNNGV, per germline. There are 15 residues in the CDR3. The DNA of the CDR3 is TGTGCCAGCAGCTCCCAGGGACAGGCGTTCTATGGCTACACCTTC. This encodes CASSSQGQAFYGYTF.

The chain uses TRBV6-4 and TRBJ1-2, with D perhaps matching TRBD1 (5 bases). The germline V gene encodes CDR1 MRHNA and CDR2 SNTAGT. The V end was cut by 5 bases, the J end by 5 bases, with 15 bases between. This CDR3 spans 14 amino acids. This CDR3 reads CASSPSAGRYGYTF. Here the CDR3 DNA reads TGTGCCAGCAGTCCTTCGGCAGGGAGGTATGGCTACACCTTC.

The chain is built from TRBV6-5 and TRBJ1-1, with a possible D match to TRBD1 (5 bases). Germline-derived CDR1 and CDR2 are MNHEY and SVGAGI. Trimming cost V 4 bases and J 1 base, with 10 bases left between them. This CDR3 spans 14 amino acids. The CDR3 protein is CASSWAGGNTEAFF. The CDR3 DNA follows: TGTGCCAGCAGTTGGGCGGGGGGGAACACTGAAGCTTTCTTT.

The chain employs TRBV6-4 and TRBJ2-1, with D possibly being TRBD2 (6 bases). Germline CDR1 MRHNA, CDR2 SNTAGT. The length of the CDR3 is 15 residues. V lost 2 bases and J 8 bases, leaving 16 bases between the germline ends. The CDR3, as DNA: TGTGCCAGCAGTGACAAGGGGACCCCGGGGGATGAGCAGTTCTTC. This gives the protein CASSDKGTPGDEQFF.

The V gene is TRBV28, the J gene TRBJ2-7, with TRBD2 matching 9 bases. With V trimmed by 5 bases and J by 2 bases, 4 bases remained unmatched. CDR3 length equals 14 residues. From germline, CDR1 is MDHEN and CDR2 SYDVKM. CDR3: CASSLAGPAYEQYF. CDR3 nucleotides: TGTGCCAGCAGTCTAGCGGGGCCTGCCTACGAGCAGTACTTC.

A single count supports this clone. The chain couples TRBV7-8 to TRBJ2-7, with TRBD1 matching over 10 bases. V lost 3 bases, J lost 6 bases, and 5 bases stayed unmatched. The V gene's germline CDR1 is SGHVS and CDR2 FQNEAQ. The CDR3 covers 14 residues. CDR3 sequence reads: CASSFDRGRPEQYF. The CDR3 DNA sequence: TGTGCCAGCAGCTTTGACAGGGGGCGGCCCGAGCAGTACTTC.

The rearrangement links TRBV5-1 to TRBJ2-1; the D gene is possibly TRBD2 (6 bases). The V and J ends lost 1 base and 3 bases respectively, with 14 bases between them. The CDR3 totals 16 residues. Germline V CDR1 and CDR2: SGHRS, YFSETQ. CDR3 sequence: CASSLQSGVYYNEQFF. Here the CDR3 DNA reads TGCGCCAGCAGCTTGCAATCGGGGGTCTACTACAATGAGCAGTTCTTC.

CDR3 bases: TGTGCCAGTAGTCCAAACGGCTACAGGGGAGGTAGCGATGAGCAGTTCTTC. Translated: CASSPNGYRGGSDEQFF. This chain connects TRBV19 to TRBJ2-1; D might be TRBD1 (7 bases). Germline V gene sequence: CDR1 LNHDA, CDR2 SQIVND (reference sequence). V was trimmed by 5 bases and J by 8 bases, leaving 25 bases between them. The length of the CDR3 is 17 residues.

This clone was recorded once. The rearrangement uses TRBV19 and TRBJ1-5; D not resolved. From germline, CDR1 is LNHDA and CDR2 SQIVND (reference sequence). CDR3 length: 13 residues. Trimming removed 1 base from V and 3 bases from J, with 4 bases in between. In nucleotides, the CDR3 is TGTGCCAGTAGTATAGTTAACAATCAGCCCCAGCATTTT. Encoded protein: CASSIVNNQPQHF.

The gene calls are TRBV5-5 and TRBJ1-1; D remains unclear. With 1 base removed from V and 5 bases from J, the gap between germline ends came to 9 bases. Germline loops: CDR1 SGHKS, CDR2 YYEKEE (reference sequence). The CDR3 loop spans 13 amino acids. The DNA for the CDR3 is TGTGCCAGCAGCTTGTCTCGAGGAACTGAAGCTTTCTTT. It encodes CASSLSRGTEAFF.

V is TRBV7-9 and J is TRBJ2-3; possibly TRBD2 for D (5 bases). Trimming stripped 2 bases from V and 6 bases from J, with 15 bases between. The CDR3 consists of 15 residues. Germline lookup yields CDR1 SEHNR and CDR2 FQNEAQ (reference sequence). As DNA, the CDR3 is TGTGCCAGCAGCTTAAATAGAGGGAGCTACGATACGCAGTATTTT. Translation: CASSLNRGSYDTQYF.

V is TRBV28 and J is TRBJ2-3, with 7 positions matching TRBD1. Germline CDR1 and CDR2: MDHEN and SYDVKM. Unmatched junction bases numbered 4, after V lost 11 bases and J lost 2 bases. The CDR3 spans 12 residues. The CDR3 spells CAAGTDTDTQYF. As DNA, the CDR3 is TGTGCCGCCGGGACAGACACAGATACGCAGTATTTT.

The rearrangement links TRBV10-2 to TRBJ2-1; no clear D gene. Trimming cost V 8 bases and J 4 bases, with 6 bases left between them. The CDR3 spans 11 residues. Germline V gene data show CDR1 as WSHSY and CDR2 as SAAADI. CDR3 region: CASGRYNEQFF. DNA for the CDR3: TGCGCCAGCGGCCGATACAATGAGCAGTTCTTC.

This chain links TRBV30 with TRBJ2-3; D is undetermined. CDR3 size: 13 residues. CDR1 is GTSNPN, CDR2 SVGIG, per germline (reference sequence). Trimming removed 1 base from V and 0 bases from J, with 5 bases in between. The CDR3 coding sequence is TGTGCCTGGAGTGCCGGGAGCACAGATACGCAGTATTTT. Protein product: CAWSAGSTDTQYF.

The chain combines TRBV5-6 with TRBJ2-3, with 9 bases that match TRBD2. The CDR3 spans 18 residues. V dropped 0 bases and J dropped 1; count of bases not matched to a gene: 9. Germline CDR1 is SGHDT and CDR2 is YYEEEE. For the CDR3, the DNA is TGTGCCAGCAGCTTGGGGCTAGCGGGATCTTGGGGCACAGATACGCAGTATTTT. It is translated as CASSLGLAGSWGTDTQYF. The variable domain in full, with the rest retrieved from reference TRBV5-6 and TRBJ2-3, is DAGVTQSPTHLIKTRGQQVTLRCSPKSGHDTVSWYQQALGQGPQFIFQYYEEEERQRGNFPDRFSGHQFPNYSSELNVNALLLGDSALYLCASSLGLAGSWGTDTQYFGPGTRLTVL.

This chain connects TRBV28 to TRBJ1-4, with D possibly being TRBD1 (5 bases). This CDR3 is 11 amino acids long. Trimming removed 8 bases at V and 7 bases at J, with 8 bases between. Germline CDR1 and CDR2: MDHEN and SYDVKM. CDR3 coding DNA: TGTGCCAGCGGGGCTGGTGAAAAACTGTTTTTT. Its translation is CASGAGEKLFF.

J is TRBJ2-7 and V is TRBV2; TRBD2 matches 12 bases. The CDR3 consists of 16 residues. Germline V CDR1 and CDR2: SNHLY, FYNNEI. V dropped 8 bases and J dropped 13; count of bases not matched to a gene: 21. DNA for the CDR3: TGTGCCAGCTTACCGGGACTAGCGGGCCGCTGGGGGAGCAGATACTTC. It yields the protein CASLPGLAGRWGSRYF.

This chain connects TRBV7-9 to TRBJ2-2, with D possibly matching TRBD2 (6 bases). The CDR3 is 16 residues long. CDR1 and CDR2 from the germline V gene are SEHNR and FQNEAQ (reference sequence). V lost 5 bases, J lost 1 base, and 14 bases lay in between. The CDR3 nucleotides read TGTGCCAGCAGCCCCGGGACTTCCGTGAACACCGGGGAGCTGTTTTTT. It translates to CASSPGTSVNTGELFF.

This chain links TRBV9 with TRBJ2-5, with 8 nucleotides matching TRBD1. J gave up 0 bases and V 3 bases, and 19 bases lay outside the gene matches. The CDR3 runs to 20 residues. Germline V gene data show CDR1 as SGDLS and CDR2 as YYNGEE. In DNA form, the CDR3 reads TGTGCCAGCAGCGCGGGTTTTGGCAGGGGGCGAACTGAGCACCAAGAGACCCAGTACTTC. This encodes CASSAGFGRGRTEHQETQYF.

This clone was recorded a few times. This chain connects TRBV7-8 to TRBJ2-2; possibly TRBD2 for D (5 bases). The length of the CDR3 is 15 residues. Germline V gene sequence: CDR1 SGHVS, CDR2 FQNEAQ. V shed 3 bases and J shed 7 bases, with 15 bases lying between them. CDR3 sequence reads: CASSFSYGEGGELFF. For the CDR3, the DNA is TGTGCCAGCAGCTTCTCATACGGGGAAGGCGGGGAGCTGTTTTTT.